This T cell receptor beta chain derives from a study of T cell responses to AZD1222 COVID-19 vaccine. In germline, CDR1 is LNHNV, CDR2 YYDKDF (reference sequence). This CDR3 has 15 amino acids. The ends were cut back, 1 base at V and 6 bases at J, with 14 bases in the middle. The assay was immunoSEQ multiplex PCR, and TCRdb's table has in-frame clones only and misses some. The repertoire holds about 190,000 clones, about 94% seen once, with roughly 9.8% in the top ten. J is TRBJ2-3 and V is TRBV15; possible D gene TRBD1, 5 bases. The clonotype was recovered from an adult in good health. The sequencing here drew on peripheral blood, taken on day 0 of AZD1222 vaccination. CDR3 in DNA: TGTGCCACCAGCAGAGGCGACAGTTCTATGGATACGCAGTATTTT. This translates into CATSRGDSSMDTQYF.